This T cell receptor (beta chain) stems from a study of T cell clonotyping in hematopoietic cell transplantation (dated by TCRdb to 2020 to 2022). With respect to the entire study: In the study, roughly 140 blood samples were gathered from 35 consecutive transplant recipients and their related donors. Recruitment of patients ran from 2015 to early 2017, and follow-up continued until late 2020 or until death. Here is what the overall study found, with its caveats: Broader TCR repertoire diversity after transplant was predicted by Inverse Simpson Index values from donors and from recipients before transplant. Sample size was limited, and cells were not sorted, so CD4 and CD8 repertoire contributions could not be separated. Overlap with donor repertoires was found for only a small fraction of recipient repertoires, with over 97% found to appear de novo at the given depth. After transplant, TCR diversity in recipients dropped, and pathologically expanded clonotypes increased progressively from day 30 to day 180.

With the immunoSEQ assay, which is a bias-controlled multiplex PCR relying on V- and J-specific primers, TCR beta CDR3 regions were amplified from genomic DNA. In a second PCR step, a proprietary barcode and Illumina adapter sequences were attached to the CDR3 amplicons. An Illumina MiSeq instrument was used for sequencing of the CDR3 libraries. In the original analysis: Export and quality control were handled in immunoSEQ Analyzer 3.0, while downstream analyses relied on R Bioconductor and Immunarch. Only productive rearrangements in the normalized downsampled data set went into calculating the repertoire metrics. Pathologically expanded clonotypes were defined as those larger than 5 templates in the normalized cohort. Repertoire diversity was measured with the Inverse Simpson Index. The non-normalized data set was used for CMV-specificity analyses so that all clonotypes could be captured. TCRdb took over this immuneACCESS table, retaining in-frame rearrangements with V and J assigned. Such tables are incomplete; in checked studies, under half of the missing clones stem from an unresolved V gene, and the remainder is unexplained. V and J calls and clone size are copied from that table; D and trimming were computed from the DNA. This sample has under 15,000 clones in its table, and 89% of those were observed once. Around 3.9% of the sample rests with the top ten.

Including the terminal cysteine and phenylalanine, the CDR3 comprises 15 residues. The DNA shown is the 45-base CDR3, in frame from base 1. From the germline V gene, CDR1 is MNHEY and CDR2 is SVGAGI. A distance of 7 bases separates the germline ends of V and J, which lose 0 bases and 0 bases respectively. Blood samples for TCR beta sequencing were given by related transplant donors. Using Nuclei Lysis Solution, genomic DNA was extracted from unfractionated peripheral blood mononuclear cells that were either fresh or cryopreserved. As for this clone: Its antigen is not yet known. There are no base qualities to consult, and no much larger clone falls within one base.

Sequenced input: peripheral blood mononuclear cells. The chain is made from TRBV6-5 and TRBJ2-3; no D gene can be assigned with confidence. The clonotype was recovered from a human donor who either received an allogeneic hematopoietic cell transplant for a myeloid malignancy or was a related donor (not recorded which). Some clones in this sample may be carry-over from other donors' samples. This receptor has the CDR3 CASSYSPTSTDTQYF. In nucleotides, the sequence is TGTGCCAGCAGTTACTCGCCGACTAGCACAGATACGCAGTATTTT.